This T cell receptor (beta chain) was observed in a study of monozygotic twins with cystic fibrosis (dated by TCRdb to the early 2020s). Turning to the overall study: Barcoded libraries were prepared with about 14 PCR cycles from around 3 micrograms of fragmented DNA. Data for three of the twin pairs had been reported previously in another context. The study compared TCR beta repertoires within and between 16 monozygotic twin pairs with cystic fibrosis to assess genetic influence on V and J gene usage. Made up mostly of children and adolescents, the cohort included ten female and six male twin pairs ranging in age from roughly 2.0 to 40 years, with a median of about 8.5 years. On the day of blood sampling, twins were ranked among about 1,100 cohort participants for weight-for-height and for FEVPerc (FEV1 disease centile).

Results the study describes overall, beyond this receptor: Monozygotic CF twin pairs shared significantly more nucleotide-identical clonotypes within each pair than unrelated CF individuals shared with one another (P = 0.000026, Mann-Whitney). Simpson clonality was generally low (median about 0.0087), which suggests a naive-dominated repertoire, and clonality was higher in the most severely affected patients. Only a small cohort was studied, and no association of shared CDR3 numbers with age, concordance or disease severity was found. V gene usage was most similar to the co-twin for 13 of 16 pairs, and J usage for 8 of 16 pairs, suggesting genetic constraints.

Following the manufacturer's instructions, TCR beta CDR3 regions were amplified by multiplex PCR with the immunoSEQ immune profiling system. An Illumina NextSeq system was used to carry out the sequencing. The authors processed their data as follows. The immunoSEQ Analyzer platform handled processing of the sequence data, and clonality was calculated by taking the square root of Simpson's index of productive rearrangements. Similarity in V and J usage was measured by Jensen-Shannon distance, and OLGA was used to compute CDR3 generation probabilities. The researchers looked up shared CDR3 sequences in the immuneACCESS database (August 2020) and in VDJdb (December 2020). TCRdb limited this immuneACCESS table to in-frame rearrangements with V and J called. A share of clones is missing; checked studies link under half to unresolved V genes, and the rest is unexplained. Clonal size and the V and J genes are those of that table, whereas D and trimming came from the DNA. In all, the sample holds under 30,000 clones, and approximately 96% of those were seen once. Of the sample, about 2.5% is held by the ten largest clones.

V loses 2 bases at its end and J loses 4 bases; junction bases beyond the gene matches: 6. Per the germline V gene (reference sequence), MNHNY is the CDR1 and SVGAGI is the CDR2. The CDR3 starts with the cysteine, ends with the phenylalanine, and has 16 residues. The CDR3 DNA has 48 bases and is translated from base 1. The twin pairs came from the European Cystic Fibrosis Twin and Sibling Study Cohort, a cohort that recruited patients from 150 to 200 CF clinics across 14 European countries. Zygosity and CFTR genotype were verified in-house, with zygosity tested by multiplex PCR of nine short tandem repeat loci. Peripheral blood was sampled from each twin, and clinical parameters were recorded on the day of blood sampling. Phenol/chloroform extraction was used to isolate genomic DNA from peripheral blood cells, and the DNA was then kept in TE buffer at 4 degrees C. Notes on this clone: It lacks a known antigen. No base-level quality is on record; no much larger clone is a single base apart.

The clonotype was recovered from a girl aged 2 to 10 with cystic fibrosis. Material: blood. The V and J genes are TRBV6-6 and TRBJ2-2; 8 bases in the junction line up with TRBD1. The DNA reads as follows: TGTGCCAGCAGTTACCTGGACAGGGCGGGCACCGGGGAGCTGTTTTTT. Its translation is CASSYLDRAGTGELFF.